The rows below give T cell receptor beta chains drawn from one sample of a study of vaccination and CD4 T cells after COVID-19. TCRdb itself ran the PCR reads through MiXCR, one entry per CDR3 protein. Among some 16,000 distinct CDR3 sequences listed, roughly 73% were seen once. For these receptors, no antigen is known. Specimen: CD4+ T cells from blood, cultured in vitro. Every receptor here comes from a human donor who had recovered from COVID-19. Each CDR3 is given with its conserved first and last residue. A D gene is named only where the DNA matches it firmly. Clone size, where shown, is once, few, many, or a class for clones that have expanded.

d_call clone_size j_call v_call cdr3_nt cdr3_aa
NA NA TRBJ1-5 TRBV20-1 TGCAGTGCTAGAGATGGTATGCAGGGGTTGCAGCCCCAGCATTTT CSARDGMQGLQPQHF
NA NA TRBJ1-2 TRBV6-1 TGTGCCAGCAAAAAACAGGGTATTAATGGCTACACCTTC CASKKQGINGYTF
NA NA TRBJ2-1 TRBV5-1 TGCGCCAGCAGCTTGTCTAGCGTGATTTACAATGAGCAGTTCTTC CASSLSSVIYNEQFF
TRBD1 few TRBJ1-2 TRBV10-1 TGCGCCAGCAGTGAGTCAAGGACAGGGCATGGCTACACCTTC CASSESRTGHGYTF
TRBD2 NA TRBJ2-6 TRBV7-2 TGTGCCAGCAGCATACCGGGACTAGGGACTGGGGCCAACGTCCTGACTTTC CASSIPGLGTGANVLTF
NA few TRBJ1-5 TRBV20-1 TGCAGTGCTAGCCTTTATAGCAATCAGCCCCAGCATTTT CSASLYSNQPQHF
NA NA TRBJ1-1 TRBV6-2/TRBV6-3 TGTGCCAGCAGCCTAATCGGTCGGGACACTGAAGCTTTCTTT CASSLIGRDTEAFF
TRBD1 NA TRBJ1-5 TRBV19 TGTGCCAGTAGTCTGGGACAGGGGAGGCAGCCCCAGCATTTT CASSLGQGRQPQHF
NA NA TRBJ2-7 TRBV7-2 TGTGCCAGCAACTTAGTGCAATGGGGCGAGCAGTACTTC CASNLVQWGEQYF
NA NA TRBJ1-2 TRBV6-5 TGTGCCAGCAGTTACTCCCGGGAAGCAGCTAACTATGGCTACACCTTC CASSYSREAANYGYTF
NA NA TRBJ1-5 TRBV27 TGTGCCAGCAGACCCACAGGAGATAGCAATCAGCCCCAGCATTTT CASRPTGDSNQPQHF
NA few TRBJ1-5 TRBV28 TGTGCCAGCAGTTTGGGTTGGGGTCAGCCCCAGCATTTT CASSLGWGQPQHF
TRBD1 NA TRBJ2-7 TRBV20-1 TGCAGTGCCTCACGGTACCGGGACAGGGGTCTCGATGCCTACGAGCAGTACTTC CSASRYRDRGLDAYEQYF
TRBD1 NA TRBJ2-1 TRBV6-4 TGTGCCAGCGTAACAGGGGCTCGGAATGAGCAGTTCTTC CASVTGARNEQFF
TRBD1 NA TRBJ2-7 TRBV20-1 TGCAGTGCTAGAAGACAGGGGACAGGCTACGAGCAGTACTTC CSARRQGTGYEQYF
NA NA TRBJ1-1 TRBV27 TGTGCCAGCAGTTTATATGGGGGCTCTGAAGCTTTCTTT CASSLYGGSEAFF
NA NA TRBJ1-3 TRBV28 TGTGCCAGCAGCCTTCCAGGGGCCCCTGGAAACACCATATATTTT CASSLPGAPGNTIYF
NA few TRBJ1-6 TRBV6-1 TGTGCCAGCAGTCCCTGGGCTAATTCACCCCTCCACTTT CASSPWANSPLHF
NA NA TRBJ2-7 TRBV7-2 TGTGCCAGCAGCTTAAGGGGAACGGTCAGCAACTACGAGCAGTACTTC CASSLRGTVSNYEQYF
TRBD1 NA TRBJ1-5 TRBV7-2 TGTGCCAGCAGCCCCCGGAACAGGGGGCAAGGGCAGCCCCAGCATTTT CASSPRNRGQGQPQHF
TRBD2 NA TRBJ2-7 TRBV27 TGTGCCAGCAGTACACTACTAGCGGGAGCGGGTGAGCAGTACTTC CASSTLLAGAGEQYF
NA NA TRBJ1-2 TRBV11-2 TGTGCCAGCAGCTCAAGTCGATCGGGGGATTATGGCTACACCTTC CASSSSRSGDYGYTF
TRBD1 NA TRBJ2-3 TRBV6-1 TGTGCCAGTGATACATACCCGGGACAGGGGTCTAGCACAGATACGCAGTATTTT CASDTYPGQGSSTDTQYF
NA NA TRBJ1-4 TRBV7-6 TGTGCCAGCAGCTCGACAGGAATTGTTGGTGAAAAACTGTTTTTT CASSSTGIVGEKLFF
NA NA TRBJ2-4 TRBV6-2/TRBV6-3 TGTGCCAGCAGCGCGGGGCCCCTTAACATTCAGTACTTC CASSAGPLNIQYF
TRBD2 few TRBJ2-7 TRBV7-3 TGTGCCAGCAGCCCACAGCCGTGGGCGGGAGGGCCGTACGAGCAGTACTTC CASSPQPWAGGPYEQYF
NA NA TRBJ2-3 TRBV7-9 TGTGCCAGCAGCTCCGACTCTAGCTCCGGTTTCACAGATACGCAGTATTTT CASSSDSSSGFTDTQYF
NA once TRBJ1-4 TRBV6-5 TGTGCCAGCAGTTACTCGAGTGCAACTAATGAAAAACTGTTTTTT CASSYSSATNEKLFF
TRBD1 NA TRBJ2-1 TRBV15 TGTGCCACCAGCAGACGAGGGACAGCATACAATGAGCAGTTCTTC CATSRRGTAYNEQFF
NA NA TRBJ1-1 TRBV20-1 TGCAGTGCTAGAGTAGGGGCAAAGAACACTGAAGCTTTCTTT CSARVGAKNTEAFF
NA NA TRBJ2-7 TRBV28 TGTGCCAGCAGTTTAAACAGCCCCTACGAGCAGTACTTC CASSLNSPYEQYF
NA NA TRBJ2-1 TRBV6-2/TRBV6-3 TGTGCCAGCAGAGGGGGAGTTGGAGCGGGAAGCTCCTACAATGAGCAGTTCTTC CASRGGVGAGSSYNEQFF
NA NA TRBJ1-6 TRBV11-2 TGTGCCAGCAGCTTTTTGGGGAGGTCACCCCTCCACTTT CASSFLGRSPLHF
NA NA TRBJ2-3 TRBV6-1 TGTGCCAGCACTCCCCCTGGGGTCGGGACAGATACGCAGTATTTT CASTPPGVGTDTQYF
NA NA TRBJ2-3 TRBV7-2 TGTGCCAGCAGCTCCTCCCTCCCCCAGGTCGCAGATACGCAGTATTTT CASSSSLPQVADTQYF
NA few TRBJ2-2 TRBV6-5 TGTGCCAGCAGTTACAGTCGGACGAACACCGGGGAGCTGTTTTTT CASSYSRTNTGELFF
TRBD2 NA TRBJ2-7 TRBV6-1 TGTGCCAGCAGCCTGTCGGGACTAGCGGGCGGCGAGCAGTACTTC CASSLSGLAGGEQYF
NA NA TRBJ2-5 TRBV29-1 TGCAGCGTTGTTCTTCGGCTCCGAAAGACCCAGTACTTC CSVVLRLRKTQYF
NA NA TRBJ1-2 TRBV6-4 TGTGCCAGCAGTCTACGGGGGAGCTACACCTTC CASSLRGSYTF
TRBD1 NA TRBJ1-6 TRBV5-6 TGTGCCAGCAGCGTGACAGGGCAACACTATAATTCACCCCTCCACTTT CASSVTGQHYNSPLHF
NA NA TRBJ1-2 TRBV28 TGTGCCAGCAGTCCCTCGTTGGGAGCCAAAGGCTATGGCTACACCTTC CASSPSLGAKGYGYTF
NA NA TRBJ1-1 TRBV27 TGTGCCAGCAGTGTCGGTGGGGCTGGGAACACTGAAGCTTTCTTT CASSVGGAGNTEAFF
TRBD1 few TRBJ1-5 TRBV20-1 TGCAGTGCTTTAACAGGGGGTAGTCAGCCCCAGCATTTT CSALTGGSQPQHF
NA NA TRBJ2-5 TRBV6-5 NA CASSYSRERGSGFLETQYF
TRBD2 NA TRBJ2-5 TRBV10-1 TGCGCCAGCAGTGAGTCGGGACTAGCGGGAGGAGAGACCCAGTACTTC CASSESGLAGGETQYF
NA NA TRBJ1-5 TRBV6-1 TGTGCCAGCACCATCGGCGGAATCGGTCAGCCCCAGCATTTT CASTIGGIGQPQHF
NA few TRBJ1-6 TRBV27 TGTGCCAGCAGCGGGTGGGCCAATTCACCCCTCCACTTT CASSGWANSPLHF
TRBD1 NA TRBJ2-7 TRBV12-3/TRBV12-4 TGTGCCAGCAGTTTATGGGACAGGGTCGACGAGCAGTACTTC CASSLWDRVDEQYF
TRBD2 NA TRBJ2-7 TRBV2 TGTGCCAGCAGTGAGGACGGGAGGGGCCACGAGCAGTACTTC CASSEDGRGHEQYF